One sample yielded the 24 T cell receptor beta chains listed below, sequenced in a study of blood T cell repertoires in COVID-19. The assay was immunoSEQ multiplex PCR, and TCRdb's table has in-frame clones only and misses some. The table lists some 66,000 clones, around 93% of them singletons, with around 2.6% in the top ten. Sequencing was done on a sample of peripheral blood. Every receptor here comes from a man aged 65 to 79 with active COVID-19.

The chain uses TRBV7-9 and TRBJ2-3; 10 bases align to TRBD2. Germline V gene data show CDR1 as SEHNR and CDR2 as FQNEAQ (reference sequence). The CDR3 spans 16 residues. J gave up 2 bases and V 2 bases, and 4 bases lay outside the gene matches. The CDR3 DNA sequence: TGTGCCAGCAGCTTATCTAGCGGGGGCTACACAGATACGCAGTATTTT. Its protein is CASSLSSGGYTDTQYF.

Here the CDR3 reads CASSNPPRPQHF. The CDR3 nucleotides read TGTGCCAGCAGCAACCCACCGCGGCCCCAGCATTTT. V gene TRBV21-1 combines with J gene TRBJ1-5. TRBV21-1 is designated a pseudogene. The CDR3 extends over 12 amino acids.

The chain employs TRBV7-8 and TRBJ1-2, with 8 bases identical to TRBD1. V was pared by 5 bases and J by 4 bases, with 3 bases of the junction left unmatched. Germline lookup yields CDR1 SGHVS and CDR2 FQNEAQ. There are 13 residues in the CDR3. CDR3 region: CASSHGQGYGYTF. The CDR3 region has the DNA TGTGCCAGCAGCCATGGACAGGGCTATGGCTACACCTTC.

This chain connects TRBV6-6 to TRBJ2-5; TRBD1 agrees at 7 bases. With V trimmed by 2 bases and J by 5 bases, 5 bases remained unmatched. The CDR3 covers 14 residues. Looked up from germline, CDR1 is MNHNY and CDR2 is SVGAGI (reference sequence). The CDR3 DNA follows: TGTGCCAGCAGTTACCGGACAGGTCAGGAGACCCAGTACTTC. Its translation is CASSYRTGQETQYF.

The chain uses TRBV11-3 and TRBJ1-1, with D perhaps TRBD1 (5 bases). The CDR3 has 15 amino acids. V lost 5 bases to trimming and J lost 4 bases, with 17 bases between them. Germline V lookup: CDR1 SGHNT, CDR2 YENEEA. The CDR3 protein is CASSQDLLGGTEAFF. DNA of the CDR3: TGTGCCAGCAGCCAAGACCTACTCGGGGGCACTGAAGCTTTCTTT.

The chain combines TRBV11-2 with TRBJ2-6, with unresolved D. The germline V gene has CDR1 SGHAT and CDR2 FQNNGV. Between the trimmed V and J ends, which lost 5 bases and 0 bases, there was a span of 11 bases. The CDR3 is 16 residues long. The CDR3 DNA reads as TGTGCCAGCAGCCGATTCCTAACCTCTGGGGCCAACGTCCTGACTTTC. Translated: CASSRFLTSGANVLTF.

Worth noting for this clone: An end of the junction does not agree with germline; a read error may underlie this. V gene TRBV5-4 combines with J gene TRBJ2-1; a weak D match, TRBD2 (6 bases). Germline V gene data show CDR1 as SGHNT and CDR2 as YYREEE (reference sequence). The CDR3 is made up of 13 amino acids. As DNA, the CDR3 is TGTGCCAGCAGGGGCGGGGCCTACAGTGAGCAGTTCTTC. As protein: CASRGGAYSEQFF.

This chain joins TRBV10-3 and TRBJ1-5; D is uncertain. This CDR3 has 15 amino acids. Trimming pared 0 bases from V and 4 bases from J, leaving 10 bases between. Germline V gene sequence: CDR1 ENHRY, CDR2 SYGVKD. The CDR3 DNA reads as TGTGCCATCAGTGAGTCGATGGCAGGAAATCAGCCCCAGCATTTT. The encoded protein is CAISESMAGNQPQHF.

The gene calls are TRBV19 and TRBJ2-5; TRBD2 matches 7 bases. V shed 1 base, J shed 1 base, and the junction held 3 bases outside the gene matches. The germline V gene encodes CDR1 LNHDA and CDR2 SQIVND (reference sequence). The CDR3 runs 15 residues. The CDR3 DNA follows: TGTGCCAGTAGTATAGGGGGGGGAATCCAAGAGACCCAGTACTTC. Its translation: CASSIGGGIQETQYF. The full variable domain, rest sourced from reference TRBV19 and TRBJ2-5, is DGGITQSPKYLFRKEGQNVTLSCEQNLNHDAMYWYRQDPGQGLRLIYYSQIVNDFQKGDIAEGYSVSREKKESFPLTVTSAQKNPTAFYLCASSIGGGIQETQYFGPGTRLLVL.

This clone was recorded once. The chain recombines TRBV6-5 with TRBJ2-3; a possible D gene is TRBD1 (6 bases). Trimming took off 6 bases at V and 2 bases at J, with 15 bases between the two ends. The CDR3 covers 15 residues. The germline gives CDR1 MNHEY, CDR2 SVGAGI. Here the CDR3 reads CASRKTQGSTDTQYF. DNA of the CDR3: TGTGCCAGCAGAAAAACCCAGGGGTCCACAGATACGCAGTATTTT.

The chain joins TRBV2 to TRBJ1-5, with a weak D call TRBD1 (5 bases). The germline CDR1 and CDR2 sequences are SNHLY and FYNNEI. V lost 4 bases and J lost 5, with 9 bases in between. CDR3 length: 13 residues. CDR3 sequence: CASSGREDQPQHF. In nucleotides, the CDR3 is TGTGCCAGCAGTGGCAGGGAGGATCAGCCCCAGCATTTT.

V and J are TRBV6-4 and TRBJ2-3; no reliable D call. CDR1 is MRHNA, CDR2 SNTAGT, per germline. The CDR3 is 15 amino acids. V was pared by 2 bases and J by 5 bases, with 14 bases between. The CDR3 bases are TGTGCCAGCAGTGACCCCCTAAATCGGGTAGATACGCAGTATTTT. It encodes CASSDPLNRVDTQYF.

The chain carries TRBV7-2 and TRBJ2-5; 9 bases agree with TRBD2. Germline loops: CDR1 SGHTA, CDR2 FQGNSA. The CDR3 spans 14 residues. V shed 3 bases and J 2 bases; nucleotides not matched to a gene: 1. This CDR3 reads CASSFAGGQETQYF. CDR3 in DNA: TGTGCCAGCAGCTTCGCGGGGGGGCAAGAGACCCAGTACTTC.

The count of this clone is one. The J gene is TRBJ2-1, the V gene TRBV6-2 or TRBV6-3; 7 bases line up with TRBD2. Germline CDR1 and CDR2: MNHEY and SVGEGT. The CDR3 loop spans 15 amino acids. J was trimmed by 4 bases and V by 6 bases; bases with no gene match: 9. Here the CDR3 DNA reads TGTGCCAGCAGCTGGGGAGCGGGGCCGTACAATGAGCAGTTCTTC. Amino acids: CASSWGAGPYNEQFF.

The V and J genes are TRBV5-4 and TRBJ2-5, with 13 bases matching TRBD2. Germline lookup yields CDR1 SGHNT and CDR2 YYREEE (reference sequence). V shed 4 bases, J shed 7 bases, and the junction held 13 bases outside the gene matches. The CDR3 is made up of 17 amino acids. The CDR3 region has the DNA TGTGCCAGCAGCACCGGGACTAGCGGGGTGGCTGGGGCGACCCAGTACTTC. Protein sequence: CASSTGTSGVAGATQYF.

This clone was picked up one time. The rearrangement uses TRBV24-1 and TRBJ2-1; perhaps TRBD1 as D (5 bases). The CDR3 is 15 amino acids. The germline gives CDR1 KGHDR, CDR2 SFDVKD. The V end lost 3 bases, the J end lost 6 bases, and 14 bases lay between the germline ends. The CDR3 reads CATSDPYRLGNEQFF. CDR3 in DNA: TGTGCCACCAGTGATCCGTACAGGCTCGGCAATGAGCAGTTCTTC.

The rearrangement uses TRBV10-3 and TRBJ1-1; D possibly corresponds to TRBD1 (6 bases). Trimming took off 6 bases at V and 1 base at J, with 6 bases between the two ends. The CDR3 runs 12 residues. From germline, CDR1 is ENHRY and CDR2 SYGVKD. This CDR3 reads CAIRTGNTEAFF. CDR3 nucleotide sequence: TGTGCCATCAGGACAGGGAACACTGAAGCTTTCTTT.

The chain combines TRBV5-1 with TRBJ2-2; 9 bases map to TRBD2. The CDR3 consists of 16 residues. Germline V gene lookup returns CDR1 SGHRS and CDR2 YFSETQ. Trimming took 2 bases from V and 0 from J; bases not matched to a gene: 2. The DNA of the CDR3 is TGCGCCAGCAGCTTTAGCGGGGGTCCGAACACCGGGGAGCTGTTTTTT. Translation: CASSFSGGPNTGELFF.

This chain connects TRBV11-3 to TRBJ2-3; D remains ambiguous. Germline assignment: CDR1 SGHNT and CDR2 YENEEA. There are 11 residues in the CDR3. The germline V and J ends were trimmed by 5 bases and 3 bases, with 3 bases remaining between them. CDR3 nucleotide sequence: TGTGCCAGCAGCATAACAGATACGCAGTATTTT. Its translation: CASSITDTQYF. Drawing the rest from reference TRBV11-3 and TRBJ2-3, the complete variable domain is EAGVVQSPRYKIIEKKQPVAFWCNPISGHNTLYWYLQNLGQGPELLIRYENEEAVDDSQLPKDRFSAERLKGVDSTLKIQPAELGDSAVYLCASSITDTQYFGPGTRLTVL.

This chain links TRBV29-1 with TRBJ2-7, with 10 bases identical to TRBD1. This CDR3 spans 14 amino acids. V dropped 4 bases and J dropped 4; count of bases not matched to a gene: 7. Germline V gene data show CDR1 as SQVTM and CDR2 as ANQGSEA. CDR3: CSVGLDRGIYEQYF. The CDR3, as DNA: TGCAGCGTTGGCTTGGACAGGGGGATTTACGAGCAGTACTTC.

CDR3 residues: CASSQGLAGINEQFF. The CDR3 DNA follows: TGTGCCAGCAGCCAGGGACTAGCGGGGATAAATGAGCAGTTCTTC. The chain is built from TRBV3-1 (or the pseudogene TRBV3-2) and TRBJ2-1, with 13 bases fitting TRBD2. In germline, CDR1 is LGHDT, CDR2 YNNKEL (reference sequence). The junction had 3 bases not matched to a gene; V was cut back by 3 bases and J by 7 bases. The CDR3 runs to 15 residues.

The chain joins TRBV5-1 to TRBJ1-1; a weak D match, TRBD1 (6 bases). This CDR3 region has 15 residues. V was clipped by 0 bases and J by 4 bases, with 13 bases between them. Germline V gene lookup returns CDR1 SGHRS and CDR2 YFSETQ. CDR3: CASSLGAGDFTEAFF. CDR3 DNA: TGCGCCAGCAGCTTGGGTGCAGGGGATTTCACTGAAGCTTTCTTT. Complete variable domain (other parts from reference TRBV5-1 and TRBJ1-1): KAGVTQTPRYLIKTRGQQVTLSCSPISGHRSVSWYQQTPGQGLQFLFEYFSETQRNKGNFPGRFSGRQFSNSRSEMNVSTLELGDSALYLCASSLGAGDFTEAFFGQGTRLTVV.

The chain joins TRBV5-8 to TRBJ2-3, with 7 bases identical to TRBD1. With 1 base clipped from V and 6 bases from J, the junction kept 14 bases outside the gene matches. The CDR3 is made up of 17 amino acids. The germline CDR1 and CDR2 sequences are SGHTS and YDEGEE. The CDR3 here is CASSLMPRTGLGDTQYF. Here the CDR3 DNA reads TGTGCCAGCAGCTTGATGCCCCGGACAGGCCTGGGGGATACGCAGTATTTT.

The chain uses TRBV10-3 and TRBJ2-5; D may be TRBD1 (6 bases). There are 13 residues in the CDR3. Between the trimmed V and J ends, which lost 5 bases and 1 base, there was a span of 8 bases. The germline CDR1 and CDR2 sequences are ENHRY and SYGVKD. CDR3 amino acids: CAISSDSQETQYF. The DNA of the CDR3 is TGTGCCATCAGTTCGGACAGCCAAGAGACCCAGTACTTC.